This T cell receptor beta chain derives from a study of control samples from healthy donors and cancer patients. V lost 5 bases and J lost 1; bases outside the gene matches: 7. From germline, CDR1 is ENHRY and CDR2 SYGVKD. The CDR3 spans 18 residues. The repertoire was sequenced with immunoSEQ multiplex PCR; TCRdb's copy has only in-frame clones and lacks some. The sample consists of some 250,000 clones, about four fifths of them appearing once. This clonotype was obtained from a woman aged 60 to 75 with lung cancer. The chain couples TRBV10-3 to TRBJ2-2, with 13 bases fitting TRBD2. The material sequenced was PBMCs. CDR3 in DNA: TGTGCCATCAGTACCGGGACTAGCGGGGTGGGGAACACCGGGGAGCTGTTTTTT. Encoded protein: CAISTGTSGVGNTGELFF.